Described below is a single TCR beta chain sequence and its context. Within its sample, this clonotype is medium-sized (0.01 to 0.1%). Its recognized antigen is unknown. Base qualities are not at hand, and no much larger clone is one base apart. The germline V gene (reference sequence) sets CDR1 to SEHNR and CDR2 to FQNEAQ. Trimming takes 5 bases off V and 7 bases off J; junction bases not matched to a gene: 14. Reading from cysteine to valine, the CDR3 counts 15 amino acids. Left in the record is the CDR3 DNA by itself, 45 bases read in frame from the first base. The data derive from a study of neurological immune-mediated disorders (dated by TCRdb to the late 2010s). About the investigation overall: Among the 35 or so multiple sclerosis patients, roughly 31 had relapsing-remitting MS and 3 had secondary progressive MS. The approximately 100 TCR-beta libraries included longitudinal samples, technical triplicates and paired sorted CD4+ and CD8+ T-cell subsets alongside PBMC samples. The study compared peripheral blood TCR-beta repertoires of HTLV-I-associated myelopathy (HAM/TSP) patients, multiple sclerosis patients and healthy controls using UMI-based sequencing. The cohort comprised around 70 subjects: approximately 15 HAM/TSP patients, 34 multiple sclerosis patients and approximately 20 healthy controls. The investigation overall reported the following: In phylogenetic analysis, the repertoires of 18 of 34 MS patients grouped into a cluster of related CDR3 sequences, which suggests a possible signature at the repertoire level. No identical CDR3 amino acid sequences were found to be shared among expanded clones across subjects, suggesting that TCR-beta repertoires were private in all groups. TCR clonal expansion was highest in HAM/TSP patients and lowest in MS patients, with MS patients falling below even healthy controls. No clinical or MRI features were associated with the MS cluster, and the authors said that larger cohorts are needed.

For unsorted PBMC libraries, 2 million PBMCs were used after storage in RNAlater at -80 degrees C until RNA extraction. Multiple sclerosis patients were enrolled in a US clinical protocol evaluating disease progression by magnetic resonance imaging. Peripheral blood underwent Ficoll-Hypaque density gradient centrifugation to isolate PBMCs, which were then cryopreserved in liquid nitrogen. To synthesize cDNA, template-switch 5'RACE was performed with a primer carrying a 10-nucleotide random unique molecular identifier so that each TCR transcript was tagged. Each sequencing run produced over 190 million TCR-beta sequences covering 15-18 subjects. The RNeasy kit was used for extraction of total RNA. The KAPA Real-time Library Amplification kit was used to amplify TCR-beta VDJ regions with primers targeting the TCR constant region and the 5'RACE anchor. A first PCR added sample indexes and Illumina adaptors, after which a second PCR increased the library yield. The roughly 650 bp TCR product was size-selected on a 2% E-gel SizeSelection system after Ampure bead purification. Before pooling, libraries had their quality checked on a Bioanalyzer, their concentration measured with Qubit, and their quantity determined with the Kapa Library Quantification kit. Libraries were sequenced paired-end 2 x 150 bp on an Illumina HiSeq 2500. To increase sequence diversity, about 25-31% phiX was spiked into each library pool. In the authors' own workflow: The quality-filtered reads were processed with the UMI-based MiGEC pipeline, whose error correction step removed more than 80% of the raw TCR sequences. VDJ genes were aligned to IMGT germline references, and clonotypes were defined by unique CDR3 amino acid sequence plus V-J genes. Clonal expansion, Shannon diversity and CDR3 relatedness (CalcPairwiseDistances, ClusterSamples) were evaluated with VDJtools, and phylogenetic trees were built with CLCbio workbench. Using coefficient-of-variation modelling across technical triplicates, the study counted a clone as expanded if it had at least 8 unique UMIs. The raw public reads went through TCRdb reprocessing: fastp at Q25, MiXCR clone calling, in-frame beta chains kept. Here each entry gathers all rows of one CDR3 protein and keeps the most common genes and DNA. The V and J calls were not made by the authors but by TCRdb's processing. Recorded for this sample are around 69,000 distinct CDR3 sequences; 4.5% of them occurred a single time. The ten largest clones capture around 6.9% of the sample.

The source is a young man with multiple sclerosis. The sample consisted of PBMCs. Recombination linked TRBV7-9 to TRBJ2-7; TRBD1 fits 7 bases in the junction. The DNA sequence is TGTGCCAGCAGCCCTAAGACGCCGACAGGGAATGAGCAGTACGTC. It is translated as CASSPKTPTGNEQYV.